The sequence of this TCR beta chain was determined in a study of vaccination and CD4 T cells after COVID-19. Germline loops: CDR1 MNHEY, CDR2 SVGEGT. Deletions cut 0 bases from V and 8 bases from J, with 14 bases between. CDR3 size: 15 residues. Concerning this clonotype: Its antigen is unidentified.

At the Johns Hopkins FTIC core, DNA taken from cultured CD4+ T cells was sequenced by way of the Oncomine TCR Beta short-read assay. Genomic DNA extraction was carried out from cultured CD4+ T cells. TCRdb ran MiXCR on the PCR reads and lists one entry per CDR3 protein. The sample includes tens of thousands of distinct CDR3 sequences, over 40% of them seen just once. Treatment in this sample: approximately nine-day PBMC culture with coronavirus spike peptide pools or control peptides (ViraFEST assay). The chain employs TRBV6-2 or TRBV6-3 and TRBJ1-5; D is undetermined. The receptor comes from a human donor who had recovered from COVID-19. What was sequenced was CD4+ T cells from blood, cultured in vitro. CDR3 region: CASSYSIGPSEPQHF. The CDR3 DNA is TGTGCCAGCAGTTACTCGATAGGGCCGTCGGAGCCCCAGCATTTT.